Shown below are 6 T cell receptor beta chains from a single sample sequenced in a study of blood T cells in healthy people across ages. Alongside a J-beta primer mix, a sample-barcoded 5' primer served in a second PCR lasting about 7 to 11 cycles. MiXCR, applied by TCRdb to the 5' RACE reads, yields one record per CDR3 protein. The data show about 560,000 distinct CDR3 sequences, about a quarter seen once. The data were also submitted as part of a second study, on T cells of mothers and their children.

What was sequenced was blood. The origin of the receptors is a boy aged 2 to 10 in good health.

The gene calls are TRBV2 and TRBJ2-5; no reliable D call. In germline, CDR1 is SNHLY, CDR2 FYNNEI. Trimming cost V 7 bases and J 4 bases, with 19 bases left between them. The CDR3 consists of 15 residues. CDR3 sequence (DNA): TGTGCCAGCACCAATGGTCTGGGGTTATTAGAGACCCAGTACTTC. This sequence encodes CASTNGLGLLETQYF.

The CDR3 loop reads CASSATSDEQFF. The CDR3 DNA follows: TGCGCCAGCAGCGCAACTAGTGATGAGCAGTTCTTC. The gene calls are TRBV10-2 and TRBJ2-1; tentative D call: TRBD2 (5 bases). Germline V lookup: CDR1 WSHSY, CDR2 SAAADI. The germline V and J ends were trimmed by 6 bases and 8 bases, with 11 bases remaining between them. The CDR3 has 12 amino acids.

V gene TRBV7-2 combines with J gene TRBJ2-7; D possibly matches TRBD1 or TRBD2 (5 bases each). The CDR3 is made up of 16 amino acids. Germline values: CDR1 SGHTA, CDR2 FQGNSA. V was cut by 5 bases and J by 3 bases, with 20 bases left in between. The CDR3, as DNA: TGTGCCAGCAGCCAGAGGGATAGGGGCGCTCTCTACGAGCAGTACTTC. Translating it yields CASSQRDRGALYEQYF.

There are a few counts of this clonotype. V usage is TRBV20-1 and J usage is TRBJ1-5; D not certain. Between the trimmed V and J ends, which lost 3 bases and 2 bases, there was a span of 8 bases. The CDR3 contains 13 residues. Germline values: CDR1 DFQATT, CDR2 SNEGSKA (reference sequence). CDR3 sequence reads: CSASSAGNQPQHF. The CDR3 DNA reads TGCAGTGCTAGTTCGGCCGGCAATCAGCCCCAGCATTTT.

In its sample, this clonotype was seen a few times. V is TRBV27 and J is TRBJ1-2, with D perhaps TRBD1 (6 bases). The V gene lost 7 bases and the J gene lost 4 bases, with 19 bases spanning the gap. The CDR3 length is 15 residues. The V gene's germline CDR1 is MNHEY and CDR2 SMNVEV (reference sequence). CDR3 nucleotide sequence: TGTGCCAGCACGGCGGGCAGGGGATCGGTCTATGGCTACACCTTC. Translating it yields CASTAGRGSVYGYTF.

This chain joins TRBV5-1 and TRBJ2-6, with 8 bases fitting TRBD1. Per the germline V gene, CDR1 is SGHRS and CDR2 is YFSETQ. With V trimmed by 4 bases and J by 0 bases, 9 bases remained unmatched. The CDR3 runs 18 residues. The CDR3 sequence: CASSPAGGRSSGANVLTF. CDR3 nucleotides: TGCGCCAGCAGCCCAGCAGGGGGCAGGAGCTCTGGGGCCAACGTCCTGACTTTC.